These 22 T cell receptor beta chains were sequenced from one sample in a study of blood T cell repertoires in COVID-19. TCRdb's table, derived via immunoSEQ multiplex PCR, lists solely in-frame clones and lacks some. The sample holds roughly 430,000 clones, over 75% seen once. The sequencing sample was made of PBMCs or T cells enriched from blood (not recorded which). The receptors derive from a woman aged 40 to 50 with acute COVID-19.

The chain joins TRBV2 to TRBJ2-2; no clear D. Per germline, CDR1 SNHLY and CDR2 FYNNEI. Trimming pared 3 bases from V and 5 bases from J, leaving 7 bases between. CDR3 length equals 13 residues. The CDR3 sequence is CASSDSVTGELFF. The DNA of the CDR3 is TGTGCCAGCAGTGATTCGGTAACCGGGGAGCTGTTTTTT.

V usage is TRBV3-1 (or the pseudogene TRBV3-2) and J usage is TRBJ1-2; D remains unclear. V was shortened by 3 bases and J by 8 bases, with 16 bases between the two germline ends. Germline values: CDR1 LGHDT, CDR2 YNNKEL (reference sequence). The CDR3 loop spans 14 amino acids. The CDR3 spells CASSQAAAPHGYTF. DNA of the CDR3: TGTGCCAGCAGCCAGGCCGCGGCCCCACACGGCTACACCTTC.

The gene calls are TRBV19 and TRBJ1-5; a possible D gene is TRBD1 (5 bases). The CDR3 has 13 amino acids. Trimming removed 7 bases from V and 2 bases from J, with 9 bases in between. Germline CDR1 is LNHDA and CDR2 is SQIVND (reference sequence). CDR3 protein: CASNRGGNQPQHF. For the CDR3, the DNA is TGTGCCAGTAATCGGGGGGGCAATCAGCCCCAGCATTTT.

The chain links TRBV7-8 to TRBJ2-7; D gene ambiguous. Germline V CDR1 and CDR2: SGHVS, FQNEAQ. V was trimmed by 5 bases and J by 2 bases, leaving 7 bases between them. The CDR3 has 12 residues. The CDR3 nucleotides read TGTGCCAGCAGCCAAAATACCTACGAGCAGTACTTC. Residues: CASSQNTYEQYF.

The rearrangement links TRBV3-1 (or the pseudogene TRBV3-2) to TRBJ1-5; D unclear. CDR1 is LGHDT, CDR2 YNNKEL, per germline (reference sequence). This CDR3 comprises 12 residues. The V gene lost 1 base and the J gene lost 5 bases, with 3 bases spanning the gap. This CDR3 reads CASSQADQPQHF. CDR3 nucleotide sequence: TGTGCCAGCAGCCAAGCAGATCAGCCCCAGCATTTT.

CDR3 amino acids: CAISDLHGTNGYTF. The CDR3 bases are TGTGCCATCAGTGACCTCCACGGGACAAATGGCTACACCTTC. J is TRBJ1-2 and V is TRBV10-3, with D perhaps matching TRBD1 (6 bases). The CDR3 totals 14 residues. The V end lost 3 bases, the J end lost 6 bases, and 14 bases lay between the germline ends. Germline V lookup: CDR1 ENHRY, CDR2 SYGVKD.

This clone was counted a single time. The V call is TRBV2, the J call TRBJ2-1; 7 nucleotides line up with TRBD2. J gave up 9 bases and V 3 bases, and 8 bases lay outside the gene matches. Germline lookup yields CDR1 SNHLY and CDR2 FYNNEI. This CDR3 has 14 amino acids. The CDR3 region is CASSDLRTGGEQFF. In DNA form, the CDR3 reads TGTGCCAGCAGTGACCTCCGGACGGGGGGTGAGCAGTTCTTC.

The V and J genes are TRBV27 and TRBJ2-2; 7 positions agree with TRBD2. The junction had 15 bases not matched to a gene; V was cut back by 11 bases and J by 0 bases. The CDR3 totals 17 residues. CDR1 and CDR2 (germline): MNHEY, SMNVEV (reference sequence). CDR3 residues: CAASAGRGLANTGELFF. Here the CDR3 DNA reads TGTGCCGCCAGCGCGGGCAGAGGACTAGCGAACACCGGGGAGCTGTTTTTT.

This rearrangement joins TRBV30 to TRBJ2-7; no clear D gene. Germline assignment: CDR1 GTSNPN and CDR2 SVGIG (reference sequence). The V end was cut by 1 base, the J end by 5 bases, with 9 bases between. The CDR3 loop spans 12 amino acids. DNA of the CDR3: TGTGCCTGGAGTGGTCACTTCGACGAGCAGTACTTC. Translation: CAWSGHFDEQYF.

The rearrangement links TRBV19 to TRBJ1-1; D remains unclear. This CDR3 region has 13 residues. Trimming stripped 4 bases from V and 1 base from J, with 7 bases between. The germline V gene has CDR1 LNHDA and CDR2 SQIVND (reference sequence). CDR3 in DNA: TGTGCCAGTAGTAGTCGAGGGAACACTGAAGCTTTCTTT. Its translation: CASSSRGNTEAFF.

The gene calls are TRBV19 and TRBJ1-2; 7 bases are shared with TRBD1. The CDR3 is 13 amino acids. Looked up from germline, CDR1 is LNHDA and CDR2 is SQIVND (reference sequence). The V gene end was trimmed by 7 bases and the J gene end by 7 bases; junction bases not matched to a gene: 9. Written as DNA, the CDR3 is TGTGCCAGTACCCAAGACAGGGCGCTTGGCTACACCTTC. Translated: CASTQDRALGYTF.

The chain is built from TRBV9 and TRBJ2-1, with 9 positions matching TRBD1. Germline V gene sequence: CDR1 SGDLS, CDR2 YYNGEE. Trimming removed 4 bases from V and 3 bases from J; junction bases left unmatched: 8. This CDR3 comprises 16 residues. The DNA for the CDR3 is TGTGCCAGCAGCACGACAGGGGGTTCTTTCTACAATGAGCAGTTCTTC. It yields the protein CASSTTGGSFYNEQFF.

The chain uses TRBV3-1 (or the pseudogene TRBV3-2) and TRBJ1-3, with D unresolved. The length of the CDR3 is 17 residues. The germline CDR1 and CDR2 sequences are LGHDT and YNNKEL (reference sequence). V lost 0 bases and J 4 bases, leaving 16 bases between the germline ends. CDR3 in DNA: TGTGCCAGCAGCCAAGATAGATGGGCAGCAGAAGGAAACACCATATATTTT. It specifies CASSQDRWAAEGNTIYF.

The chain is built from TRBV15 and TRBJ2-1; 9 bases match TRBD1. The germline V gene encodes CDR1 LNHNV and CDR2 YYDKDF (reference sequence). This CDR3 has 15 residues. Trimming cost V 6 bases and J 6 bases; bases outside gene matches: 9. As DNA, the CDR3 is TGTGCCACCAGGCGGACAGGGGCCCCCCTCAATGAGCAGTTCTTC. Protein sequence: CATRRTGAPLNEQFF. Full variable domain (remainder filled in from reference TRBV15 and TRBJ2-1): DAMVIQNPRYQVTQFGKPVTLSCSQTLNHNVMYWYQQKSSQAPKLLFHYYDKDFNNEADTPDNFQSRRPNTSFCFLDIRSPGLGDTAMYLCATRRTGAPLNEQFFGPGTRLTVL.

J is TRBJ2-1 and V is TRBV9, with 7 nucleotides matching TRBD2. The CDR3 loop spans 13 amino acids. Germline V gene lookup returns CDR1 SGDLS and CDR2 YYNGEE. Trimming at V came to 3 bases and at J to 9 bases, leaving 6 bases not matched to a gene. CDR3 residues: CASSGGLVPEQFF. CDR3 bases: TGTGCCAGCAGCGGCGGACTAGTCCCTGAGCAGTTCTTC.

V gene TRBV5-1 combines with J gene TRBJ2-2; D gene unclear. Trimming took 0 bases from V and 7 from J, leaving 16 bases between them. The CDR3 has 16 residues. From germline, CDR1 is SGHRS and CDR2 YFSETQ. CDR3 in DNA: TGCGCCAGCAGCTTGGAGATATTTGGGCTTGGCGGGGAGCTGTTTTTT. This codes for CASSLEIFGLGGELFF.

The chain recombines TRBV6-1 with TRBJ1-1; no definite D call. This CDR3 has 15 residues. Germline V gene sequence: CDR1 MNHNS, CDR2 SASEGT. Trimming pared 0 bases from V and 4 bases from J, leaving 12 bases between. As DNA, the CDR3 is TGTGCCAGCAGTGAAGCTTTCACGGAGGGCACTGAAGCTTTCTTT. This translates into CASSEAFTEGTEAFF.

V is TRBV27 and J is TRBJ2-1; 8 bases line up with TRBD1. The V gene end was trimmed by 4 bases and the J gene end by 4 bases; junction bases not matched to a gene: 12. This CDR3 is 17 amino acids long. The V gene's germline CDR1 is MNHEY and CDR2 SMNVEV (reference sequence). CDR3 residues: CASSSLTPWDRYNEQFF. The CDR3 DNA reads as TGTGCCAGCAGTTCCCTGACGCCTTGGGACAGGTACAATGAGCAGTTCTTC.

CDR3 coding DNA: TGTGCCAGCAGTACAAGACTGAATAATTCACCCCTCCACTTT. Protein product: CASSTRLNNSPLHF. J is TRBJ1-6 and V is TRBV6-5; D gene unclear. CDR1 MNHEY and CDR2 SVGAGI come from the germline V gene. CDR3 length: 14 amino acids. V was pared by 5 bases and J by 5 bases, with 10 bases between.

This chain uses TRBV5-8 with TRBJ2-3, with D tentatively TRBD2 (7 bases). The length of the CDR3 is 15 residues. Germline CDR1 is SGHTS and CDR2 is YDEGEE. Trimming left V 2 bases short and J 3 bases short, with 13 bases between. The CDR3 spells CASSFGGARTDTQYF. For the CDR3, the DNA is TGTGCCAGCAGCTTTGGGGGGGCCCGGACAGATACGCAGTATTTT.

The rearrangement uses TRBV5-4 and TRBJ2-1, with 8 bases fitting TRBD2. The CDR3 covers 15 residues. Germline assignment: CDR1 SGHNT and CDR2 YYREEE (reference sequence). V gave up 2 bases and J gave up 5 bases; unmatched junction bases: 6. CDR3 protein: CASSFRSGGDNEQFF. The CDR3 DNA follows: TGTGCCAGCAGCTTTCGAAGCGGGGGAGACAATGAGCAGTTCTTC.

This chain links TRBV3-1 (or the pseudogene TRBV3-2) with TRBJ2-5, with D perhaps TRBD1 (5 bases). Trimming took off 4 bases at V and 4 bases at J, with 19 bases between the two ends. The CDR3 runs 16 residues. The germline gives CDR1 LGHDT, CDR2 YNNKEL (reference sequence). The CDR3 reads CASSPGISVVGETQYF. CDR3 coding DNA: TGTGCCAGCAGCCCAGGGATCTCGGTGGTAGGAGAGACCCAGTACTTC.